Only a few counts were recorded for the clone carrying this T cell receptor beta chain. Time point defined: patch test 3, about 24 weeks after DPC sensitization. The sample's treatment: therapeutic diphenylcyclopropenone sensitization with weekly scalp DPC. The total RNA was obtained from whole blood that was not fractionated. The source of the sample is a study of human T cells and chemical hapten exposure. TCRdb reanalysed the RACE reads using MiXCR and keeps one entry per CDR3 protein. The sample consists of about 190,000 distinct CDR3 sequences, around 25% of them appearing once. CDR3 length equals 13 residues. V was pared by 6 bases and J by 5 bases, with 13 bases between. Germline V gene data show CDR1 as DFQATT and CDR2 as SNEGSKA (reference sequence).

The origin of this receptor is a woman aged 40 to 49 with alopecia areata. Some clones in this sample may be carry-over from other donors' samples. J is TRBJ2-2 and V is TRBV20-1; D gene unclear. The source was whole blood, collected in connection with sensitization to the hapten diphenylcyclopropenone (DPC). The CDR3 nucleotides are TGCAGTGCGCCCGACTCGCCGACCGGGGAGCTGTTTTTT. It encodes CSAPDSPTGELFF.